A selection of T cell receptor beta chains follows, all from one sample in a study of shared clonotypes between healthy human individuals. The data were produced by immunoSEQ multiplex PCR, yet TCRdb's version contains in-frame clones alone and is incomplete. The sample records about 480,000 clones, 79% being singletons. The sample was PBMCs. The receptors stem from a woman between 40 and 55 years old in good health. Some clones in this sample may be carry-over from other donors' samples. CDR3s include the opening cysteine and the closing phenylalanine or tryptophan. The D gene is left open where the match is weak. Clone size is not always given. Where it is, it says once, few, many or a class for expanded clones.

v_gene	d_gene	abundance	j_gene	CDR3aa	CDR3nt
TRBV5-6	-	-	TRBJ1-5	CASSLRRAGNQPQHF	TGTGCCAGCAGCTTGCGAAGGGCAGGCAATCAGCCCCAGCATTTT
TRBV9	TRBD2	-	TRBJ2-1	CASSVGSAGLAENEQFF	TGTGCCAGCAGCGTAGGGTCTGCGGGACTAGCGGAAAATGAGCAGTTCTTC
TRBV28	-	many	TRBJ1-1	CASSFGVKNFF	TGTGCCAGCAGTTTCGGGGTCAAGAATTTCTTT
TRBV7-2	-	few	TRBJ2-2	CASSNSRTTGELFF	TGTGCCAGCAGCAACAGCAGAACGACCGGGGAGCTGTTTTTT
TRBV6-1	TRBD1	-	TRBJ1-1	CASSEYRGMSLSTEAFF	TGTGCCAGCAGTGAATACAGGGGGATGTCCCTCAGCACTGAAGCTTTCTTT
TRBV4-3	-	-	TRBJ2-2	CASSQDPGVRGELFF	TGCGCCAGCAGCCAAGATCCCGGGGTCAGGGGGGAGCTGTTTTTT
TRBV27	TRBD2	-	TRBJ2-1	CASKTFSGNEQFF	TGTGCCAGCAAAACCTTTAGCGGGAATGAGCAGTTCTTC
TRBV4-1	-	-	TRBJ2-7	CASSPAHIGDYEQYF	TGCGCCAGCAGCCCGGCACATATTGGGGACTACGAGCAGTACTTC
TRBV2	-	-	TRBJ1-3	CASPTGAGNTIYF	TGTGCCAGCCCGACAGGAGCTGGAAACACCATATATTTT
TRBV9	-	-	TRBJ2-1	CASSYTGRPYNEQFF	TGTGCCAGCAGCTACACAGGGCGACCCTACAATGAGCAGTTCTTC
TRBV20-1	-	-	TRBJ2-7	CSAREPYEQYF	TGCAGTGCTAGGGAGCCTTACGAGCAGTACTTC
TRBV10-3	-	-	TRBJ1-1	CAIRPGGGETEVFF	TGTGCCATCCGCCCGGGGGGGGGTGAGACTGAAGTTTTCTTT
TRBV27	-	once	TRBJ2-2	CASGPGAAFTGELFF	TGTGCCAGCGGACCAGGGGCGGCTTTCACCGGGGAGCTGTTTTTT
TRBV7-2	-	-	TRBJ1-5	CASSSFVGFGGNQPQHF	TGTGCCAGCAGCTCCTTCGTGGGGTTTGGTGGCAATCAGCCCCAGCATTTT
TRBV7-2	-	-	TRBJ1-1	CASSPASGTANTEAFF	TGTGCCAGCAGCCCAGCCTCCGGGACGGCGAACACTGAAGCTTTCTTT
TRBV11-2	-	-	TRBJ2-4	CASSLGQGLYIQYF	TGTGCCAGCAGCTTGGGGCAGGGTTTGTACATTCAGTACTTC
TRBV4-2	-	many	TRBJ2-6	CASSQDTGANVLTF	TGTGCCAGCAGCCAAGATACGGGGGCCAACGTCCTGACTTTC
TRBV4-3	TRBD2	-	TRBJ2-1	CASSQDHAGVYNEQFF	TGCGCCAGCAGCCAAGATCACGCGGGGGTCTACAATGAGCAGTTCTTC
TRBV7-2	TRBD2	-	TRBJ2-5	CASSFGLAGRGQETQYF	TGTGCCAGCAGCTTCGGACTAGCGGGACGGGGGCAAGAGACCCAGTACTTC
TRBV20-1	-	few	TRBJ1-1	CSASSWAAFF	TGCAGTGCTAGTAGCTGGGCGGCTTTCTTT
TRBV15	TRBD2	-	TRBJ2-7	CATSRDSAGGNEQYF	TGTGCCACCAGCAGAGATTCAGCGGGAGGGAACGAGCAGTACTTC
TRBV6-5	-	few	TRBJ2-3	CASRAGTGTDTQYF	TGTGCCAGCAGGGCCGGGACTGGCACAGATACGCAGTATTTT
TRBV27	TRBD1	-	TRBJ1-2	CASSLRQGSGYTF	TGTGCCAGCAGTTTAAGACAGGGAAGTGGCTACACCTTC
TRBV11-2	-	-	TRBJ1-1	CASSPRSGRGTEAFF	TGTGCCAGCAGCCCCCGTTCTGGCAGGGGCACTGAAGCTTTCTTT
TRBV4-2	TRBD1	-	TRBJ1-2	CASSQNTGQGGKYGYTF	TGTGCCAGCAGCCAAAATACGGGACAGGGAGGAAAGTATGGCTACACCTTC
TRBV10-2	-	-	TRBJ2-7	CASWEPPLSYEQYF	TGCGCCAGCTGGGAGCCGCCCCTCAGCTACGAGCAGTACTTC
TRBV2	TRBD2	-	TRBJ2-1	CASSATSGRANEQFF	TGTGCCAGCAGCGCCACTAGCGGGAGGGCCAATGAGCAGTTCTTC
TRBV29-1	-	-	TRBJ1-1	CSVVGREAFF	TGCAGCGTTGTAGGCAGAGAAGCTTTCTTT
TRBV29-1	-	-	TRBJ2-1	CSVETQDGYNEQFF	TGCAGCGTGGAGACCCAAGATGGCTACAATGAGCAGTTCTTC
TRBV6-5	-	-	TRBJ2-3	CASSRGRSADTQYF	TGTGCCAGCAGTCGGGGGCGCTCCGCAGATACGCAGTATTTT
TRBV7-2	-	few	TRBJ2-7	CASSSAYEQYF	TGTGCCAGCAGCTCGGCCTACGAGCAGTACTTC
TRBV6-1	-	-	TRBJ1-1	CASSESGDGTEAFF	TGTGCCAGCAGTGAATCAGGGGACGGCACTGAAGCTTTCTTT
TRBV19	-	-	TRBJ1-2	CASSWQGNGYTF	TGTGCCAGTAGTTGGCAGGGGAATGGCTACACCTTC
TRBV7-9	-	-	TRBJ2-2	CASSPSGTTGELFF	TGTGCCAGCAGCCCGTCGGGGACCACCGGGGAGCTGTTTTTT
TRBV15	-	few	TRBJ2-1	CATSRDWNNEQFF	TGTGCCACCAGCAGAGACTGGAACAATGAGCAGTTCTTC
TRBV5-1	TRBD1	-	TRBJ2-5	CASSLGTAHQETQYF	TGCGCCAGCAGCTTAGGGACAGCGCACCAAGAGACCCAGTACTTC
TRBV2	-	-	TRBJ1-1	CASSLGGSSNPNTEAFF	TGTGCCAGCAGTCTAGGAGGCAGTTCAAACCCGAACACTGAAGCTTTCTTT
TRBV11-2	TRBD1	-	TRBJ1-1	CASSLFQGAGEAFF	TGTGCCAGCAGCTTATTTCAGGGGGCGGGTGAAGCTTTCTTT
TRBV7-9	-	-	TRBJ1-1	CASSPPRGGTEAFF	TGTGCCAGCAGCCCCCCTAGAGGCGGCACTGAAGCTTTCTTT
TRBV28	-	-	TRBJ2-5	CASSPLGLAETQYF	TGTGCCAGCAGCCCCCTCGGCCTCGCAGAGACCCAGTACTTC
TRBV7-3	TRBD2	-	TRBJ2-1	CASRLAGDYNEQFF	TGTGCCAGCAGACTAGCGGGGGACTACAATGAGCAGTTCTTC
TRBV11-1	-	-	TRBJ1-2	CASSLRQGLSGYTF	TGTGCCAGCAGCTTAAGGCAGGGATTGAGTGGCTACACCTTC
TRBV14	-	-	TRBJ2-5	CASSQIRTGPMETQYF	TGTGCCAGCAGCCAGATTCGTACTGGGCCGATGGAGACCCAGTACTTC
TRBV7-9	TRBD2	once	TRBJ2-2	CASSKRETGELFF	TGTGCCAGCAGCAAGCGGGAAACCGGGGAGCTGTTTTTT
TRBV27	-	-	TRBJ2-1	CASSFYGLEQFF	TGTGCCAGCAGTTTCTACGGACTGGAACAGTTCTTC
TRBV10-3	TRBD1	-	TRBJ2-1	CATSSGIPGTGGQNEQFF	TGTGCCACCAGTTCGGGGATTCCCGGGACAGGGGGCCAAAATGAGCAGTTCTTC
TRBV6-5	TRBD2	-	TRBJ2-7	CASRYKAGAGEQYF	TGTGCCAGCAGATATAAAGCGGGAGCGGGGGAGCAGTACTTC
TRBV11-2	-	-	TRBJ1-1	CASSAFSGPTEAFF	TGTGCCAGCAGCGCGTTTAGCGGGCCCACTGAAGCTTTCTTT
TRBV9	-	-	TRBJ2-5	CASSVDLGDGTQYF	TGTGCCAGCAGCGTAGACCTAGGGGATGGGACCCAGTACTTC
TRBV5-6	-	-	TRBJ2-3	CASSLRDHSNTDTQYF	TGTGCCAGCAGCCTACGGGACCACTCGAACACAGATACGCAGTATTTT
TRBV4-1	TRBD2	-	TRBJ2-1	CASSRILRREGNEQFF	TGCGCCAGCAGCCGAATTTTACGGCGGGAGGGCAATGAGCAGTTCTTC